Listed below are T cell receptor beta chains from one sample, sequenced in a study of blood T cell repertoires in COVID-19. Using immunoSEQ multiplex PCR, the repertoire was profiled, and TCRdb retains in-frame clones only, with some absent. The table includes over 120,000 clones, 70% to 85% detected once. What was sequenced was PBMCs or T cells enriched from blood (not recorded which). All receptors come from a man in his fifties who had recovered from COVID-19. The CDR3 runs from the conserved cysteine through the conserved F or W. The D gene is left open where the match is weak. Part of the rows lack a size; the others show once, few, many or a class for expanded clones.

V gene	D gene	clone size	J gene	CDR3 protein	CDR3 DNA
TRBV28	NA	NA	TRBJ1-2	CASSPVRRSYGYTF	TGTGCCAGCAGTCCTGTTAGGAGGTCCTATGGCTACACCTTC
TRBV7-6	NA	NA	TRBJ1-1	CASSTAGNTEAFF	TGTGCCAGCAGCACGGCGGGGAACACTGAAGCTTTCTTT
TRBV7-9	NA	NA	TRBJ1-1	CASSPSAPGYTEAFF	TGTGCCAGCAGCCCCTCAGCCCCAGGGTACACTGAAGCTTTCTTT
TRBV5-1	TRBD2	NA	TRBJ2-1	CASSPGTSGGVYEQFF	TGCGCCAGCAGCCCCGGTACTAGCGGGGGCGTATATGAGCAGTTCTTC
TRBV19	NA	NA	TRBJ1-1	CASQENTEAFF	TGTGCCAGCCAGGAGAACACTGAAGCTTTCTTT
TRBV5-5	NA	few	TRBJ2-2	CASATHGRANTGELFF	TGTGCCAGCGCAACCCACGGGCGGGCGAACACCGGGGAGCTGTTTTTT
TRBV7-9	TRBD1	NA	TRBJ1-1	CASSGGWSTEAFF	TGTGCCAGCTCAGGGGGATGGAGCACTGAAGCTTTCTTT
TRBV18	TRBD1	NA	TRBJ2-5	CASSPPGQGQETQYF	TGTGCCAGCTCACCACCGGGACAGGGCCAAGAGACCCAGTACTTC
TRBV30	NA	few	TRBJ1-3	CAWSVGGGLSGNTIYF	TGTGCCTGGAGTGTAGGGGGGGGACTCTCTGGAAACACCATATATTTT
TRBV20-1	NA	NA	TRBJ1-1	CSASYGGMSTEAFF	TGCAGTGCTAGTTATGGAGGGATGAGCACTGAAGCTTTCTTT
TRBV5-1	TRBD1	NA	TRBJ2-1	CASSLGQGPYNEQFF	TGCGCCAGCAGCTTGGGACAGGGTCCATACAATGAGCAGTTCTTC
TRBV5-1	NA	NA	TRBJ2-7	CASSLAAGGGYEQYF	TGCGCCAGCAGCTTGGCCGCAGGGGGAGGATACGAGCAGTACTTC
TRBV6-2/TRBV6-3	NA	once	TRBJ1-5	CASSYTRQPQHF	TGTGCCAGCAGTTATACTCGTCAGCCCCAGCATTTT
TRBV7-3	TRBD2	NA	TRBJ2-5	CASSPLAGGWETQYF	TGTGCCAGCAGCCCCCTAGCGGGGGGGTGGGAGACCCAGTACTTC
TRBV29-1	NA	once	TRBJ1-1	CSVQHTRNLNTEAFF	TGCAGCGTTCAGCACACTAGGAATCTGAACACTGAAGCTTTCTTT
TRBV20-1	TRBD1	NA	TRBJ2-5	CSASLWTGGLGETQYF	TGCAGTGCTAGTCTTTGGACAGGGGGTCTAGGGGAGACCCAGTACTTC
TRBV9	NA	NA	TRBJ2-5	CASSPGRETQYF	TGTGCCAGCAGCCCGGGTCGGGAGACCCAGTACTTC
TRBV7-3	NA	NA	TRBJ1-2	CASSLDREYGYTF	TGTGCCAGCAGCTTAGACCGGGAGTATGGCTACACCTTC
TRBV19	NA	NA	TRBJ2-7	CASSIVLTDYEQYF	TGTGCCAGTAGTATAGTTTTGACAGACTACGAGCAGTACTTC
TRBV7-9	NA	NA	TRBJ1-5	CASKMGAGDQPQHF	TGTGCCAGCAAAATGGGGGCTGGGGATCAGCCCCAGCATTTT
TRBV19	TRBD1	NA	TRBJ1-5	CASSRDRGHHQPQHF	TGTGCCAGTAGTAGGGACAGGGGGCACCATCAGCCCCAGCATTTT
TRBV9	TRBD1	NA	TRBJ1-5	CASSAGTGGSPQHF	TGTGCCAGCAGCGCCGGGACAGGGGGCTCGCCCCAGCATTTT
TRBV19	TRBD1	NA	TRBJ1-1	CASSIGRDRGTNTEAFF	TGTGCCAGTAGTATTGGTAGGGACAGGGGGACGAACACTGAAGCTTTCTTT
TRBV7-9	NA	NA	TRBJ2-3	CASSLEGRTGITDTQYF	TGTGCCAGCAGCTTAGAGGGGAGAACAGGGATCACGGATACGCAGTATTTT
TRBV18	NA	NA	TRBJ2-3	CASSPAALSDTQYF	TGTGCCAGCTCACCCGCGGCCCTTTCGGATACGCAGTATTTT
TRBV24-1	NA	NA	TRBJ2-3	CATSVTLKNTDTQYF	TGTGCCACCAGTGTCACATTAAAAAACACAGATACGCAGTATTTT
TRBV5-6	TRBD1	NA	TRBJ2-2	CASSSWTGDTGELFF	TGTGCCAGCAGCTCTTGGACAGGGGATACCGGGGAGCTGTTTTTT
TRBV9	NA	NA	TRBJ2-3	CASSPRWAPRTDTQYF	TGTGCCAGCAGCCCCAGGTGGGCTCCCCGCACAGATACGCAGTATTTT
TRBV5-5	NA	NA	TRBJ2-1	CASSSGLLNEQFF	TGTGCCAGCAGCTCGGGACTGCTTAATGAGCAGTTCTTC
TRBV28	NA	once	TRBJ2-2	CASRTDTYTGELFF	TGTGCCAGCAGGACGGACACGTACACCGGGGAGCTGTTTTTT
TRBV29-1	TRBD1	few	TRBJ1-2	CSVGGQDYGYTF	TGCAGCGTTGGGGGACAGGACTATGGCTACACCTTC
TRBV10-2	NA	once	TRBJ1-4	CASSVGAANEKLFF	TGCGCCAGCAGTGTGGGGGCGGCTAATGAAAAACTGTTTTTT
TRBV12-3/TRBV12-4	NA	once	TRBJ2-3	CASSLQGTDTQYF	TGTGCCAGCAGTTTGCAGGGAACAGATACGCAGTATTTT